These 17 T cell receptor beta chains originate from one sample sequenced in a study of CD8 T cells in ankylosing spondylitis. TCRdb re-called the 5' RACE reads with MiXCR, one entry per CDR3 protein. The sample records 150,000 to 200,000 distinct CDR3 sequences, 10% to 15% being singletons. Sequencing was performed on blood, either unsorted or a sorted T cell fraction (not recorded which). Every receptor here comes from a female donor with ankylosing spondylitis or in good health (not recorded which).

This clonotype showed up just a few times. This chain links TRBV11-2 with TRBJ2-5; 8 nucleotides line up with TRBD1. The germline V gene has CDR1 SGHAT and CDR2 FQNNGV. This CDR3 has 17 residues. V gave up 2 bases and J gave up 5 bases; unmatched junction bases: 13. The CDR3 sequence: CASSLSSTGGKRETQYF. CDR3 sequence (DNA): TGTGCCAGCAGCTTAAGTTCAACAGGGGGTAAAAGGGAGACCCAGTACTTC.

This clonotype came up many times. The chain carries TRBV27 and TRBJ2-7; 9 bases are shared with TRBD1. There are 13 residues in the CDR3. Germline V CDR1 and CDR2: MNHEY, SMNVEV (reference sequence). Losses at the gene ends were 5 bases for V and 4 bases for J; bases not matched to a gene: 3. CDR3 sequence: CASSLGTGYEQYF. As DNA, the CDR3 is TGTGCCAGCAGTCTGGGGACAGGGTACGAGCAGTACTTC.

The chain has TRBV20-1 and TRBJ1-2, with a tentative D call TRBD1 (6 bases). The germline V gene has CDR1 DFQATT and CDR2 SNEGSKA (reference sequence). The germline V and J ends were trimmed by 0 bases and 2 bases, with 13 bases remaining between them. This CDR3 contains 15 residues. The CDR3 spells CSAREAGRGNYGYTF. The CDR3 DNA is TGCAGTGCTAGAGAGGCTGGCAGGGGAAACTATGGCTACACCTTC.

In this sample, this clonotype turned up many times. V and J are TRBV2 and TRBJ2-3; TRBD2 might be the D (6 bases). The V gene's germline CDR1 is SNHLY and CDR2 FYNNEI. V was pared by 2 bases and J by 0 bases, with 9 bases between. This CDR3 has 15 residues. CDR3 sequence: CASSEPGTSTDTQYF. In nucleotides, the CDR3 is TGTGCCAGCAGTGAACCTGGGACTAGCACAGATACGCAGTATTTT.

Turning to this clonotype: A much larger clone lies a single base off, so this may be a read error. The chain joins TRBV5-1 to TRBJ1-1; perhaps TRBD1 as D (6 bases). CDR1 and CDR2 (germline): SGHRS, YFSETQ. The CDR3 length is 14 residues. The CDR3 loop is CANSSGTYNTEAFF. The DNA for the CDR3 is TGCGCCAACAGCTCTGGGACATACAACACTGAAGCTTTCTTT.

This clonotype was detected many times. The chain joins TRBV29-1 to TRBJ1-5; D not certain. Germline V gene lookup returns CDR1 SQVTM and CDR2 ANQGSEA. CDR3 size: 14 residues. V shed 5 bases and J shed 4 bases, with 15 bases lying between them. CDR3 coding DNA: TGCAGCGTTACTGGGCCCGGCCAAAATCAGCCCCAGCATTTT. Translation: CSVTGPGQNQPQHF.

The genes are TRBV12-3 or TRBV12-4 and TRBJ2-7, with D tentatively TRBD1 (7 bases). Trimming stripped 5 bases from V and 3 bases from J, with 11 bases between. This CDR3 spans 13 amino acids. DNA of the CDR3: TGTGCCAGCAGTCGGGGGACAGTCTACGAGCAGTACTTC. Residues: CASSRGTVYEQYF.

This clonotype was observed many times. This sequence joins TRBV9 and TRBJ2-3; D is uncertain. V dropped 2 bases and J dropped 0 bases, with 7 bases sitting between them. This CDR3 comprises 14 residues. The V gene's germline CDR1 is SGDLS and CDR2 YYNGEE. This CDR3 is CASSVADSTDTQYF. The CDR3 nucleotides read TGTGCCAGCAGCGTCGCCGATAGCACAGATACGCAGTATTTT.

The CDR3 loop is CATSDSTGWGTSGETQYF. CDR3 DNA: TGTGCCACCAGTGATTCAACGGGATGGGGGACAAGTGGAGAGACCCAGTACTTC. The chain carries TRBV24-1 and TRBJ2-5; a possible D gene is TRBD1 (6 bases). Trimming removed 2 bases at V and 4 bases at J, with 22 bases between. This CDR3 spans 18 amino acids. Germline V gene sequence: CDR1 KGHDR, CDR2 SFDVKD.

The chain has TRBV11-2 and TRBJ2-1; 8 positions match TRBD1. The CDR3 contains 15 residues. Germline values: CDR1 SGHAT, CDR2 FQNNGV. V gave up 5 bases and J gave up 6 bases; unmatched junction bases: 9. The CDR3 spells CASSPLTGGVNEQFF. The DNA for the CDR3 is TGTGCCAGCAGCCCGCTCACAGGGGGTGTCAATGAGCAGTTCTTC.

This clonotype appeared many times. The chain couples TRBV2 to TRBJ2-3, with unresolved D. CDR1 and CDR2 (germline): SNHLY, FYNNEI. Trimming removed 1 base at V and 4 bases at J, with 9 bases between. The CDR3 sequence is 14 residues long. CDR3 residues: CASSEEVVSDTQYF. The CDR3 bases are TGTGCCAGCAGTGAAGAGGTCGTCTCAGATACGCAGTATTTT. The complete variable domain, with remaining parts taken from reference TRBV2 and TRBJ2-3, reads EPEVTQTPSHQVTQMGQEVILRCVPISNHLYFYWYRQILGQKVEFLVSFYNNEISEKSEIFDDQFSVERPDGSNFTLKIRSTKLEDSAMYFCASSEEVVSDTQYFGPGTRLTVL.

A few counts support this clonotype. This sequence joins TRBV7-3 and TRBJ1-2; 8 bases align to TRBD1. CDR1 is SGHTA and CDR2 is FQGTGA in the germline V gene. The CDR3 runs 13 residues. The junction had 3 bases not matched to a gene; V was cut back by 3 bases and J by 6 bases. The CDR3 sequence is CASSFDRGNGYTF. CDR3 coding DNA: TGTGCCAGCAGCTTTGACAGGGGTAATGGCTACACCTTC.

This chain joins TRBV10-3 and TRBJ2-6; the D is unclear. V was pared by 11 bases and J by 2 bases, with 10 bases between. Per germline, CDR1 ENHRY and CDR2 SYGVKD. CDR3 size: 13 residues. CDR3 nucleotides: TGTGCCGCCCTTAGGGCTGGGGCCAACGTCCTGACTTTC. Translating gives CAALRAGANVLTF.

The genes are TRBV9 and TRBJ2-3, with D hard to call. CDR3 length: 15 residues. CDR1 is SGDLS, CDR2 YYNGEE, per germline. Trimming removed 4 bases at V and 2 bases at J, with 14 bases between. CDR3 residues: CASSQRWDPTDTQYF. As DNA, the CDR3 is TGTGCCAGCAGCCAAAGGTGGGATCCCACAGATACGCAGTATTTT.

This clonotype occurred many times. The chain uses TRBV7-2 and TRBJ2-3, with TRBD1 matching over 7 bases. Trimming took 7 bases from V and 2 from J; bases not matched to a gene: 9. Germline values: CDR1 SGHTA, CDR2 FQGNSA. The CDR3 has 15 residues. This CDR3 is CASTPGTDITDTQYF. As DNA, the CDR3 is TGTGCCAGCACCCCCGGGACAGATATCACAGATACGCAGTATTTT.

This clonotype came up many times. The rearrangement uses TRBV7-9 and TRBJ2-1; 10 bases agree with TRBD2. The CDR3 sequence is 16 residues long. V lost 0 bases, J lost 10 bases, and 9 bases stayed unmatched. CDR1 SEHNR and CDR2 FQNEAQ come from the germline V gene (reference sequence). CDR3 in DNA: TGTGCCAGCAGCTTAGCGGGAGCGGGAGGGCGTAGAGAGCAGTTCTTC. Translation gives CASSLAGAGGRREQFF. The full variable domain, its missing parts supplied by reference TRBV7-9 and TRBJ2-1, is DTGVSQNPRHKITKRGQNVTFRCDPISEHNRLYWYRQTLGQGPEFLTYFQNEAQLEKSRLLSDRFSAERPKGSFSTLEIQRTEQGDSAMYLCASSLAGAGGRREQFFGPGTRLTVL.

This clonotype was seen repeatedly, ten times or more. This sequence joins TRBV12-3 or TRBV12-4 and TRBJ2-3; TRBD2 agrees at 8 bases. The CDR3 consists of 15 residues. Germline trimming cut 7 bases from V and 0 bases from J; bases unmatched to any gene: 6. The CDR3 DNA reads TGTGCCAGCAAACTTAGCGGGGTTAGCACAGATACGCAGTATTTT. This encodes CASKLSGVSTDTQYF.